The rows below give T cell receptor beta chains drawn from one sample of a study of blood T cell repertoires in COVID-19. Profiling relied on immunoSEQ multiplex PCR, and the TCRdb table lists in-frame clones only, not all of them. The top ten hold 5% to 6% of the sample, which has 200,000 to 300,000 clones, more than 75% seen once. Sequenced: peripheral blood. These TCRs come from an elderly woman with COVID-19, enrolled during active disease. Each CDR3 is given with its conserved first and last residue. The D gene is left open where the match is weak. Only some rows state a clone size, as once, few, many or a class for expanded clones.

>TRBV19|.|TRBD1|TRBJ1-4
CASSEGGTGHEKLFF
TGTGCCAGTAGCGAGGGGGGGACAGGGCATGAAAAACTGTTTTTT
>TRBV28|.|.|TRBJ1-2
CASSLGGANYGYTF
TGTGCCAGCAGTTTAGGCGGGGCCAACTATGGCTACACCTTC
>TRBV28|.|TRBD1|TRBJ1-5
CASKTGQGNQPQHF
TGTGCCAGCAAAACGGGACAGGGGAACCAGCCCCAGCATTTT
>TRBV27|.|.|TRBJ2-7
CASRHGDRYEQYF
TGTGCCAGCAGGCACGGAGACCGGTACGAGCAGTACTTC
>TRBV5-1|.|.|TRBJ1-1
CASSLGGRKNTEAFF
TGCGCCAGCAGCTTGGGAGGGCGGAAGAACACTGAAGCTTTCTTT
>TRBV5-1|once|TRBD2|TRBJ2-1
CASSGGPASGGVNEQFF
TGCGCCAGCAGCGGGGGGCCCGCTAGCGGGGGGGTCAATGAGCAGTTCTTC
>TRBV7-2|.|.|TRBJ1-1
CASSPTGNTEAFF
TGTGCCAGCAGCCCGACAGGGAACACTGAAGCTTTCTTT
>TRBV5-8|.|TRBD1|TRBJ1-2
CASSWWTGGGYGYTF
TGTGCCAGCAGCTGGTGGACAGGGGGAGGTTATGGCTACACCTTC
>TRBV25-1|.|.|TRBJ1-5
CASSESGYNQPQHF
TGTGCCAGCAGTGAATCAGGGTACAATCAGCCCCAGCATTTT
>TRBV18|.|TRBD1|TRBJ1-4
CASSTGTGPEKLFF
TGTGCCAGCTCAACCGGGACAGGGCCTGAAAAACTGTTTTTT
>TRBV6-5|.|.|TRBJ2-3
CASRQRPSTDTQYF
TGTGCCAGCAGACAGCGGCCTAGCACAGATACGCAGTATTTT
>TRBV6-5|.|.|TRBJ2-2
CASRRTPNTGELFF
TGTGCCAGCCGTAGGACTCCGAACACCGGGGAGCTGTTTTTT
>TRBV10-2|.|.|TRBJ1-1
CASSEGGGNTEAFF
TGCGCCAGCAGTGAGGGAGGAGGGAACACTGAAGCTTTCTTT
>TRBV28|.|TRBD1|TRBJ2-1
CASREPGQGYNEQFF
TGTGCCAGCAGGGAACCGGGACAGGGATACAATGAGCAGTTCTTC
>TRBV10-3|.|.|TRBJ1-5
CAISESTGNQPQHF
TGTGCCATCAGTGAATCGACAGGCAATCAGCCCCAGCATTTT
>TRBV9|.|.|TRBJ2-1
CASSGGRNNEQFF
TGTGCCAGCAGCGGGGGGAGGAACAATGAGCAGTTCTTC
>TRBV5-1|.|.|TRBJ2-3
CASSLGGQIPLYF
TGCGCCAGCAGCTTGGGAGGTCAGATACCCCTTTATTTT
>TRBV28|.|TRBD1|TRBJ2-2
CASRRQGNTGELFF
TGTGCCAGCAGAAGACAGGGGAACACCGGGGAGCTGTTTTTT
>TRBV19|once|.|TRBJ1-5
CASSILFSNQPQHF
TGTGCCAGTAGTATACTATTTAGCAATCAGCCCCAGCATTTT
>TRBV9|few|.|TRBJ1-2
CASSVGGALTTPYGYTF
TGTGCCAGCAGCGTAGGGGGAGCCCTAACTACTCCCTATGGCTACACCTTC
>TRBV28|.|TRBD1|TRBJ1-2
CASSSGQVHGYTF
TGTGCCAGCAGTTCGGGACAGGTCCATGGCTACACCTTC
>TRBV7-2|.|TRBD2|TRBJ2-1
CASSLRTSGVDEQFF
TGTGCCAGCAGCTTGAGGACTAGCGGGGTCGATGAGCAGTTCTTC
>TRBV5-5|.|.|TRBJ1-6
CASSLGTTSNNSPLHF
TGTGCCAGCAGCTTGGGTACTACCTCTAATAATTCACCCCTCCACTTT
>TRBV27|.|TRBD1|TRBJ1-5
CASRTGSGRPQHF
TGTGCCAGCAGGACAGGGTCGGGCCGGCCCCAGCATTTT
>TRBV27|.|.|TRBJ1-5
CASKLREGNQPQHF
TGTGCCAGCAAACTACGGGAGGGTAACCAGCCCCAGCATTTT
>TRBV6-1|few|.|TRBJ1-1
CASSEWTAEAFF
TGTGCCAGCAGTGAGTGGACAGCCGAGGCTTTCTTT
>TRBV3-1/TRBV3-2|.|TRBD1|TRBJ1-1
CASRRGQGGTEAFF
TGTGCCAGCAGACGAGGACAGGGGGGCACTGAAGCTTTCTTT
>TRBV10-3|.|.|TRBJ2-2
CAISGGTGELFF
TGTGCCATCAGTGGAGGTACCGGGGAGCTGTTTTTT
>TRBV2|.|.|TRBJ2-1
CATSGGGLSYNEQFF
TGTGCCACAAGTGGGGGGGGGCTTTCCTACAATGAGCAGTTCTTC
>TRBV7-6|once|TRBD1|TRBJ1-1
CASSPRQLRQGSEAFF
TGTGCCAGCAGCCCCCGTCAGCTCAGACAGGGCTCTGAAGCTTTCTTT
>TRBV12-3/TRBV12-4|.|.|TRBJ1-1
CASQVTEAFF
TGTGCCAGTCAGGTTACTGAAGCTTTCTTT
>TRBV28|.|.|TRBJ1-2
CASIGSTYYGYTF
TGTGCCAGTATAGGGAGTACTTACTATGGCTACACCTTC
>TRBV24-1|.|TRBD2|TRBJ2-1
CATSDPSRGAGGLNEQFF
TGTGCCACCAGTGACCCCTCAAGGGGAGCGGGGGGGCTTAATGAGCAGTTCTTC
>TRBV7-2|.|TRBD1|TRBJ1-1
CASSPLQGLNTEAFF
TGTGCCAGCAGCCCCCTACAGGGGCTGAACACTGAAGCTTTCTTT
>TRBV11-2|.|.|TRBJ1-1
CASSLLRDEAFF
TGTGCCAGCAGCTTGCTCAGGGATGAAGCTTTCTTT
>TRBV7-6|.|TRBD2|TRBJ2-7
CASSLSGGNTYEQYF
TGTGCCAGCAGCTTAAGCGGGGGGAATACCTACGAGCAGTACTTC
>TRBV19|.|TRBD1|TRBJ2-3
CASSISQGARPDTQYF
TGTGCCAGTAGTATTTCACAGGGGGCCCGGCCAGATACGCAGTATTTT
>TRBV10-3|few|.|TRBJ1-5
CAISEGGDSNQPQHF
TGTGCCATCAGTGAGGGAGGGGATAGCAATCAGCCCCAGCATTTT
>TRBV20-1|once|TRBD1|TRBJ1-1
CSGTGTTEAFF
TGCAGCGGGACAGGGACAACTGAAGCTTTCTTT
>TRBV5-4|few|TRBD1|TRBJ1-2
CASSLPLGQGLNGYTF
TGTGCCAGCAGCTTGCCGTTGGGACAGGGACTCAATGGCTACACCTTC
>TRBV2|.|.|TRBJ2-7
CASSMLRIEQYF
TGTGCCAGCAGTATGCTACGCATCGAGCAGTACTTC
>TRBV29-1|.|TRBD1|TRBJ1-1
CSVEAGGTEAFF
TGCAGCGTTGAGGCAGGGGGCACTGAAGCTTTCTTT